This TCR beta chain was identified during a study of sequential checkpoint blockade in melanoma. About the research overall: Maintenance nivolumab came after either treatment sequence.

The sample's treatment: randomized to nivolumab then ipilimumab (arm A) or the reverse (arm B). From thawed PBMCs, live CD3+CD8+ cells negative for CD19 and CD56 were sorted. Libraries were prepared by immunoSEQ multiplex PCR; TCRdb keeps only in-frame clonotypes and omits some of them. The profile shows around 41,000 clones, 86% of them singletons. A note on this clone: A junction end diverges from the germline sequence, so it may reflect a read error.

This CDR3 comprises 13 residues. Germline CDR1 reads SGHRS; CDR2 reads YFSETQ. The genes are TRBV5-1 and TRBJ2-7, with TRBD2 matching over 8 bases. The TCR was taken from a human donor with melanoma. Source: CD8+ T cells sorted from blood (inferred from file names), taken from a patient given nivolumab and ipilimumab in sequence. CDR3 loop: CASSFERGYEQCF. The DNA of the CDR3 is TGCGCCAGCAGCTTCGAGCGGGGGTACGAGCAGTGCTTC.